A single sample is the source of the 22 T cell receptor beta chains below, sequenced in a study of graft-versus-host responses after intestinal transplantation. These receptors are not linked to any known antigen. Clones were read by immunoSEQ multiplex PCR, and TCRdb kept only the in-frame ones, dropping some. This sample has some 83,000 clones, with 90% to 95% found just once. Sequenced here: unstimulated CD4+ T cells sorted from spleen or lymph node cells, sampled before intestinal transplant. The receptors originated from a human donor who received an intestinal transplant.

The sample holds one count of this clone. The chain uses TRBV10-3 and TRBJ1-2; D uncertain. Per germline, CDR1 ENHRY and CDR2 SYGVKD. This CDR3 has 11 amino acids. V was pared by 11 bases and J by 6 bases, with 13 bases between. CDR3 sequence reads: CAGGNANGYTF. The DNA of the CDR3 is TGTGCCGGCGGGAATGCCAATGGCTACACCTTC.

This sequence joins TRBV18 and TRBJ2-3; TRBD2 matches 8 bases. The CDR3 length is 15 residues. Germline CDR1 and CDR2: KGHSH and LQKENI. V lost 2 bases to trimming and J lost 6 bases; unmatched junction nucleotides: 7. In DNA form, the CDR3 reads TGTGCCAGCTCACCATCGAGCGGGGGTCACGATACGCAGTATTTT. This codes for CASSPSSGGHDTQYF.

The CDR3 sequence: CASRGTLTPGYEQYF. The DNA of the CDR3 is TGTGCCAGCAGAGGAACCTTGACACCAGGCTACGAGCAGTACTTC. V usage is TRBV6-5 and J usage is TRBJ2-7; D ambiguous. With 6 bases removed from V and 3 bases from J, the gap between germline ends came to 18 bases. The CDR3 sequence is 15 residues long. CDR1 and CDR2 from the germline V gene are MNHEY and SVGAGI.

The CDR3 spells CASSVANGGIYGYTF. As DNA, the CDR3 is TGTGCCAGCAGCGTAGCGAATGGCGGGATCTATGGCTACACCTTC. The chain has TRBV9 and TRBJ1-2; D remains unclear. The V end was cut by 0 bases, the J end by 4 bases, with 13 bases between. The germline CDR1 and CDR2 sequences are SGDLS and YYNGEE. CDR3 length: 15 residues.

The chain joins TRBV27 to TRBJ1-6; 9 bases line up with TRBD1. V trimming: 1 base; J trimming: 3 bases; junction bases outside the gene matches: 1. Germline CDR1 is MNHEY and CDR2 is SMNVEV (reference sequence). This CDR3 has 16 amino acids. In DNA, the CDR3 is TGTGCCAGCAGTTTATGGACAGGGGTCTATAATTCACCCCTCCACTTT. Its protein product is CASSLWTGVYNSPLHF.

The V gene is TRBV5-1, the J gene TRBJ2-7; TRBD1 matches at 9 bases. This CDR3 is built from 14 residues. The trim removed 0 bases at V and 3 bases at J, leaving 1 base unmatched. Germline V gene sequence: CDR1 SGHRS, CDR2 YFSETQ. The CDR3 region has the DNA TGCGCCAGCAGCTTGGTGACAGGGGGCTACGAGCAGTACTTC. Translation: CASSLVTGGYEQYF.

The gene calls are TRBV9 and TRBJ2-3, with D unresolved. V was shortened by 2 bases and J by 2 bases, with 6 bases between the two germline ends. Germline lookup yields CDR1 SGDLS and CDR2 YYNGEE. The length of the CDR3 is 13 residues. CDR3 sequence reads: CASSVASTDTQYF. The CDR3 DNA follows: TGTGCCAGCAGCGTGGCCTCCACAGATACGCAGTATTTT.

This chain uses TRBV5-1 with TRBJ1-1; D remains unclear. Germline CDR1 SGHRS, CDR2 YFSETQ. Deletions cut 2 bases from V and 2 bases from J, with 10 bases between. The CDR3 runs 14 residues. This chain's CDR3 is CASSFSLDNTEAFF. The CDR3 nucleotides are TGCGCCAGCAGCTTTTCCCTAGACAACACTGAAGCTTTCTTT.

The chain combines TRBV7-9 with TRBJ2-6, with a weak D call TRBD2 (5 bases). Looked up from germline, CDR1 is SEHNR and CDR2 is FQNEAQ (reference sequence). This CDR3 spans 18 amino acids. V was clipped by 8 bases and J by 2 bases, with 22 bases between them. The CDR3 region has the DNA TGTGCCAGCGTCCAGTTCGGGGAGATTGGGGCTGGGGCCAACGTCCTGACTTTC. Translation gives CASVQFGEIGAGANVLTF.

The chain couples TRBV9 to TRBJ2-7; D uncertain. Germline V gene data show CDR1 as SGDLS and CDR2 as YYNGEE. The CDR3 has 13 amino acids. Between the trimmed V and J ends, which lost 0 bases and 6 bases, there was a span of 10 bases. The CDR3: CASSVGPYSEQYF. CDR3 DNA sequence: TGTGCCAGCAGCGTAGGCCCCTACTCCGAGCAGTACTTC.

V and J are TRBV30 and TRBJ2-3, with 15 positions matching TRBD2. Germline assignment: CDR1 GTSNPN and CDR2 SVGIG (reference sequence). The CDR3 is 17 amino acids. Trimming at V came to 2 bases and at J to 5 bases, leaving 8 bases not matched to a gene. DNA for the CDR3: TGTGCCTGGAGTTCCCGGACTAGCGGGGGGGCCCGAGATACGCAGTATTTT. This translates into CAWSSRTSGGARDTQYF.

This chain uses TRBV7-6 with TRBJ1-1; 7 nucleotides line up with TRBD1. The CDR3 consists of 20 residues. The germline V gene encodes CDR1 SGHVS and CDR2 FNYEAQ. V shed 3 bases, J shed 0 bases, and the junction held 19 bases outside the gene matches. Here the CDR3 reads CASSFFHRGPLLIMNTEAFF. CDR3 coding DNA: TGTGCCAGCAGCTTCTTCCACAGGGGCCCCCTTTTAATCATGAACACTGAAGCTTTCTTT.

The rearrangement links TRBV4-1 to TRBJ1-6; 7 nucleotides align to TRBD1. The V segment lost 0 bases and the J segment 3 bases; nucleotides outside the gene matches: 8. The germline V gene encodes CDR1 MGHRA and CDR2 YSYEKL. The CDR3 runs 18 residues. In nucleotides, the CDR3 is TGCGCCAGCAGCCAAGATCGAGGGGGGACAGTCTATAATTCACCCCTCCACTTT. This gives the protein CASSQDRGGTVYNSPLHF.

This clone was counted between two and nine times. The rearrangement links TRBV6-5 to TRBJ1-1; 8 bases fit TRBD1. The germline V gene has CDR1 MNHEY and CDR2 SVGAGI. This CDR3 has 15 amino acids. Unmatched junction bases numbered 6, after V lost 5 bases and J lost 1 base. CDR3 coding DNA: TGTGCCAGCAGTAAAGACAGGGGATCGAACACTGAAGCTTTCTTT. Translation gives CASSKDRGSNTEAFF.

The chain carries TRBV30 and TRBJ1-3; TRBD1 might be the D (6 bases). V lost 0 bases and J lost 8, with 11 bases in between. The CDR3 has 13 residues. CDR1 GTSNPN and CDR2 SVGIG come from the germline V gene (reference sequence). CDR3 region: CAWSVQGRDTIYF. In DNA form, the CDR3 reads TGTGCCTGGAGTGTACAGGGAAGAGACACCATATATTTT. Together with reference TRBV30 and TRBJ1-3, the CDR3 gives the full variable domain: SQTIHQWPATLVQPVGSPLSLECTVEGTSNPNLYWYRQAAGRGLQLLFYSVGIGQISSEVPQNLSASRPQDRQFILSSKKLLLSDSGFYLCAWSVQGRDTIYFGEGSWLTVV.

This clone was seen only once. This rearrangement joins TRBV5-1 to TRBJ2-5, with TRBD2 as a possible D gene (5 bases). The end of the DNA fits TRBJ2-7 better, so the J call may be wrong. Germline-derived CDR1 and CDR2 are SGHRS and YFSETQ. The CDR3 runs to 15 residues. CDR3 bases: TGCGCCAGCAGCTTGACTTGGGAGCCGTCCTACGAGCAGTACTTC. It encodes CASSLTWEPSYEQYF.

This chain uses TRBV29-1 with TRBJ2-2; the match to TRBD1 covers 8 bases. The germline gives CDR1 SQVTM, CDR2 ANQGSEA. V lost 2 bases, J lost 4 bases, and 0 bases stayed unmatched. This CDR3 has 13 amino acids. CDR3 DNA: TGCAGCGTTGAAACAGGGGGCACCGGGGAGCTGTTTTTT. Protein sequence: CSVETGGTGELFF.

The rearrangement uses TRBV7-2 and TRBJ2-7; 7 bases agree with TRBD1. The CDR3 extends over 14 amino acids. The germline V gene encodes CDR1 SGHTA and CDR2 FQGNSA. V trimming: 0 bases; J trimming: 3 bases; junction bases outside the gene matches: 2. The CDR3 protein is CASSLARDSYEQYF. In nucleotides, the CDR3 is TGTGCCAGCAGCTTAGCCCGGGACAGCTACGAGCAGTACTTC.

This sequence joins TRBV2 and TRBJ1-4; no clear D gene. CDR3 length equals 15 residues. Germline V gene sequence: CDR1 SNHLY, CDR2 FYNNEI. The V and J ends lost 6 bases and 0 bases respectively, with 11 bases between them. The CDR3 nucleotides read TGTGCCAGCAGGCGGTATCGGGCAACTAATGAAAAACTGTTTTTT. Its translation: CASRRYRATNEKLFF. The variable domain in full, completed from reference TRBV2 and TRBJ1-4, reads EPEVTQTPSHQVTQMGQEVILRCVPISNHLYFYWYRQILGQKVEFLVSFYNNEISEKSEIFDDQFSVERPDGSNFTLKIRSTKLEDSAMYFCASRRYRATNEKLFFGSGTQLSVL.

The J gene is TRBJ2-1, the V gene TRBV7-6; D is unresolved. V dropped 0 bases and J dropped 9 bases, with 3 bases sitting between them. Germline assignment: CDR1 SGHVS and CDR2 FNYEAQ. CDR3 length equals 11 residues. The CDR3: CASSLASEQFF. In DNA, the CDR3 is TGTGCCAGCAGCTTAGCGAGTGAGCAGTTCTTC.

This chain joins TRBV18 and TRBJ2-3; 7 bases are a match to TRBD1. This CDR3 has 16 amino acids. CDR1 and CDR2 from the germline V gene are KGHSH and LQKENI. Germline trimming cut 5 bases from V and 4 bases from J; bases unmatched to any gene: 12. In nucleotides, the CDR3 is TGTGCCAGCTCATTTCGACAGGGAAGGACCTCAGATACGCAGTATTTT. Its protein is CASSFRQGRTSDTQYF.

The chain's CDR3 is CASSIESQGYGYTF. The CDR3 bases are TGTGCCAGTAGTATAGAGTCACAGGGCTATGGCTACACCTTC. V and J are TRBV19 and TRBJ1-2, with D possibly TRBD1 on 6 matching bases. V gave up 0 bases and J gave up 4 bases, with 9 bases separating them. The CDR3 spans 14 residues. The germline gives CDR1 LNHDA, CDR2 SQIVND (reference sequence).